These 26 T cell receptor beta chains were sequenced from one sample in a study of cytomegalovirus exposure and HLA in healthy donors. The PCR was carried out with 60 Vbeta primers and 13 Jbeta primers. Sequencing used immunoSEQ multiplex PCR; TCRdb keeps in-frame clones, though not all of them. This sample's clone table lists about 64,000 clones. The sample was PBMCs. The source of these receptors is a woman aged 18-29 years in good health and CMV-seronegative.

The rearrangement links TRBV19 to TRBJ1-1; the D is unclear. The germline V gene encodes CDR1 LNHDA and CDR2 SQIVND (reference sequence). This CDR3 spans 14 amino acids. V dropped 3 bases and J dropped 1 base, with 9 bases sitting between them. CDR3 coding DNA: TGTGCCAGTAGTATGGCTTCAGGGAACACTGAAGCTTTCTTT. It translates to CASSMASGNTEAFF. Variable domain in full (rest from reference TRBV19 and TRBJ1-1): DGGITQSPKYLFRKEGQNVTLSCEQNLNHDAMYWYRQDPGQGLRLIYYSQIVNDFQKGDIAEGYSVSREKKESFPLTVTSAQKNPTAFYLCASSMASGNTEAFFGQGTRLTVV.

The chain joins TRBV18 to TRBJ2-5, with 13 bases identical to TRBD2. Trimming cost V 5 bases and J 3 bases; bases outside gene matches: 0. Germline V CDR1 and CDR2: KGHSH, LQKENI. The length of the CDR3 is 14 residues. This CDR3 reads CASSGTSGKETQYF. CDR3 in DNA: TGTGCCAGCTCAGGGACTAGCGGGAAAGAGACCCAGTACTTC.

The J gene is TRBJ1-2, the V gene TRBV30; no clear D. V was cut by 4 bases and J by 4 bases, with 16 bases left in between. CDR1 and CDR2 (germline): GTSNPN, SVGIG (reference sequence). The CDR3 length is 14 residues. The CDR3 protein is CAWTAGGAGYGYTF. The CDR3 DNA reads as TGTGCCTGGACCGCGGGAGGAGCGGGCTATGGCTACACCTTC. Variable domain in full (rest from reference TRBV30 and TRBJ1-2): SQTIHQWPATLVQPVGSPLSLECTVEGTSNPNLYWYRQAAGRGLQLLFYSVGIGQISSEVPQNLSASRPQDRQFILSSKKLLLSDSGFYLCAWTAGGAGYGYTFGSGTRLTVV.

The CDR3 nucleotides are TGTGCCAGCAGCCAATACAGGGACGGAAACACCATATATTTT. It encodes CASSQYRDGNTIYF. This chain links TRBV14 with TRBJ1-3; D possibly corresponds to TRBD1 (6 bases). This CDR3 is built from 14 residues. Germline values: CDR1 SGHDN, CDR2 FVKESK. Trimming took 2 bases from V and 4 from J, leaving 9 bases between them. Based on the CDR3 plus reference TRBV14 and TRBJ1-3, the full variable domain is EAGVTQFPSHSVIEKGQTVTLRCDPISGHDNLYWYRRVMGKEIKFLLHFVKESKQDESGMPNNRFLAERTGGTYSTLKVQPAELEDSGVYFCASSQYRDGNTIYFGEGSWLTVV.

The gene calls are TRBV9 and TRBJ2-1; 10 bases line up with TRBD2. The CDR3 extends over 17 amino acids. Trimming took 0 bases from V and 7 from J; bases not matched to a gene: 10. Germline assignment: CDR1 SGDLS and CDR2 YYNGEE. The CDR3 reads CASSVGLAGVGLNEQFF. CDR3 coding DNA: TGTGCCAGCAGCGTAGGGCTAGCGGGGGTCGGGCTGAATGAGCAGTTCTTC. Supplemented by reference TRBV9 and TRBJ2-1, the full variable domain reads DSGVTQTPKHLITATGQRVTLRCSPRSGDLSVYWYQQSLDQGLQFLIQYYNGEERAKGNILERFSAQQFPDLHSELNLSSLELGDSALYFCASSVGLAGVGLNEQFFGPGTRLTVL.

The chain couples TRBV7-8 to TRBJ2-5, with D perhaps TRBD1 (5 bases). V lost 1 base, J lost 2 bases, and 11 bases lay in between. There are 15 residues in the CDR3. Germline-derived CDR1 and CDR2 are SGHVS and FQNEAQ. CDR3 in DNA: TGTGCCAGCAGCTTAGAAGGTCAGGGACAAGAGACCCAGTACTTC. Translated, it gives CASSLEGQGQETQYF.

CDR3 bases: TGCGCCAGCAGCCAAGGGACGGGACTCGTGAGTGGCTACACCTTC. Its protein is CASSQGTGLVSGYTF. The chain couples TRBV4-1 to TRBJ1-2, with a tentative D call TRBD1 (5 bases). Germline V gives CDR1 MGHRA, CDR2 YSYEKL. V lost 1 base and J lost 7, with 16 bases in between. CDR3 length: 15 amino acids.

The chain is built from TRBV5-6 and TRBJ1-1; TRBD1 matches 7 bases. This CDR3 has 15 residues. Germline V gives CDR1 SGHDT, CDR2 YYEEEE. The ends lost 3 bases at V and 3 bases at J; junction bases unmatched: 8. The CDR3 nucleotides read TGTGCCAGCAGCTCGATCATCACAGGGGACACTGAAGCTTTCTTT. Protein product: CASSSIITGDTEAFF.

The rearrangement joins TRBV15 to TRBJ1-5; TRBD1 agrees at 8 bases. Germline V gene data show CDR1 as LNHNV and CDR2 as YYDKDF (reference sequence). V was pared by 5 bases and J by 3 bases, with 6 bases of the junction left unmatched. The CDR3 contains 15 residues. The CDR3 spells CATSGWDRLNQPQHF. CDR3 sequence (DNA): TGTGCCACCAGCGGTTGGGACAGGCTCAATCAGCCCCAGCATTTT. Based on the CDR3 plus reference TRBV15 and TRBJ1-5, the full variable domain is DAMVIQNPRYQVTQFGKPVTLSCSQTLNHNVMYWYQQKSSQAPKLLFHYYDKDFNNEADTPDNFQSRRPNTSFCFLDIRSPGLGDTAMYLCATSGWDRLNQPQHFGDGTRLSIL.

A remark on this clone: One end of the junction does not line up with germline, which may come from a read error. The V and J genes are TRBV5-1 and TRBJ2-1; no reliable D call. The CDR3 contains 12 residues. The germline V gene has CDR1 SGHRS and CDR2 YFSETQ. The CDR3 DNA follows: TGCGCCAGCAGATTGGACCGGAATGAGCAGTTCTTC. Its protein is CASRLDRNEQFF.

V and J are TRBV4-2 and TRBJ2-1; the D gene is possibly TRBD2 (5 bases). The CDR3 covers 14 residues. V gave up 0 bases and J gave up 10 bases, with 13 bases separating them. The germline V gene encodes CDR1 LGHNA and CDR2 YNFKEQ. The CDR3 sequence is CASSQDGGRGEQFF. In nucleotides, the CDR3 is TGTGCCAGCAGCCAAGATGGAGGTCGGGGAGAGCAGTTCTTC.

The rearrangement uses TRBV25-1 and TRBJ1-1, with D possibly being TRBD1 (5 bases). The length of the CDR3 is 15 residues. CDR1 is MGHDK and CDR2 is SYGVNS in the germline V gene. The V end was cut by 2 bases, the J end by 4 bases, with 14 bases between. The chain's CDR3 is CASSEPSVGGTEAFF. The DNA for the CDR3 is TGTGCCAGCAGTGAACCCTCCGTCGGGGGCACTGAAGCTTTCTTT.

CDR3 region: CSVVGGHTEQFF. Written as DNA, the CDR3 is TGCAGCGTTGTTGGAGGGCACACTGAGCAGTTCTTC. This sequence joins TRBV29-1 and TRBJ2-1; TRBD2 might be the D (6 bases). Germline loops: CDR1 SQVTM, CDR2 ANQGSEA. Trimming stripped 4 bases from V and 9 bases from J, with 13 bases between. This CDR3 region has 12 residues.

As regards this clone: One junction end does not reproduce the germline sequence, and a read error may be involved. The V and J genes are TRBV7-7 and TRBJ2-1; 12 bases fit TRBD2. Germline V gene sequence: CDR1 SSHAT, CDR2 FNYEAQ (reference sequence). The CDR3 contains 15 residues. The CDR3, as DNA: TGTGCTAGCAGCTTAGCTCTAGCGGGAGGGGGTGAGCAGTTCTTC. Translation gives CASSLALAGGGEQFF.

This chain joins TRBV18 and TRBJ1-2, with TRBD1 as a possible D gene (6 bases). V was clipped by 3 bases and J by 4 bases, with 18 bases between them. Per germline, CDR1 KGHSH and CDR2 LQKENI. The length of the CDR3 is 16 residues. The chain's CDR3 is CASSPPGLGGGYGYTF. The CDR3 DNA follows: TGTGCCAGCTCACCGCCGGGACTGGGAGGGGGCTATGGCTACACCTTC.

The chain combines TRBV30 with TRBJ2-5; TRBD1 matches 7 bases. The CDR3 is made up of 13 amino acids. Germline trimming cut 1 base from V and 5 bases from J; bases unmatched to any gene: 4. Germline V gene sequence: CDR1 GTSNPN, CDR2 SVGIG (reference sequence). This CDR3 reads CAWSGTGWETQYF. As DNA, the CDR3 is TGTGCCTGGAGTGGGACAGGATGGGAGACCCAGTACTTC.

V and J are TRBV6-5 and TRBJ2-1; 9 nucleotides align to TRBD2. Trimming cost V 3 bases and J 9 bases; bases outside gene matches: 0. Germline-derived CDR1 and CDR2 are MNHEY and SVGAGI. This CDR3 is 12 amino acids long. DNA of the CDR3: TGTGCCAGCAGTTATAGCGGGGGTGAGCAGTTCTTC. It translates to CASSYSGGEQFF.

The rearrangement uses TRBV30 and TRBJ1-1; D not certain. Between the trimmed V and J ends, which lost 0 bases and 2 bases, there was a span of 22 bases. This CDR3 is built from 18 residues. Germline CDR1 GTSNPN, CDR2 SVGIG (reference sequence). The CDR3 sequence is CAWSVSWPGNKGNTEAFF. The CDR3 DNA reads as TGTGCCTGGAGTGTCTCCTGGCCAGGCAATAAAGGAAACACTGAAGCTTTCTTT.

The rearrangement links TRBV7-8 to TRBJ1-3; tentative D call: TRBD1 (5 bases). CDR1 is SGHVS and CDR2 is FQNEAQ in the germline V gene. This CDR3 is built from 14 residues. V dropped 4 bases and J dropped 0 bases, with 7 bases sitting between them. The CDR3 coding sequence is TGTGCCAGCAGCTGGAGGGGCTCTGGAAACACCATATATTTT. It encodes CASSWRGSGNTIYF.

V gene TRBV30 combines with J gene TRBJ1-1, with D unclear. This CDR3 has 12 amino acids. Trimming removed 1 base from V and 14 bases from J, with 17 bases in between. The V gene's germline CDR1 is GTSNPN and CDR2 SVGIG (reference sequence). In DNA, the CDR3 is TGTGCCTGGAGTGATGGTGTCCGACACCAGTTCTTT. Its translation: CAWSDGVRHQFF.

The chain links TRBV28 to TRBJ1-1; the D gene is possibly TRBD1 (5 bases). The CDR3 sequence is 12 residues long. CDR1 and CDR2 from the germline V gene are MDHEN and SYDVKM. Trimming took 3 bases from V and 8 from J, leaving 10 bases between them. This CDR3 reads CASSLSGGEAFF. Written as DNA, the CDR3 is TGTGCCAGCAGTTTGTCGGGGGGGGAAGCTTTCTTT.

The chain is built from TRBV4-1 and TRBJ1-1, with D uncertain. Trimming cost V 6 bases and J 6 bases, with 17 bases left between them. This CDR3 has 14 amino acids. The germline V gene encodes CDR1 MGHRA and CDR2 YSYEKL. The CDR3 sequence: CASSHEARRPEAFF. The CDR3 DNA is TGCGCCAGCAGTCACGAGGCTAGGAGGCCTGAAGCTTTCTTT.

CDR3 bases: TGTGCCAGCAGCTTAGCGCCAGGGGAAAACACCGGGGAGCTGTTTTTT. It codes for CASSLAPGENTGELFF. The chain combines TRBV7-8 with TRBJ2-2, with D maybe TRBD1 (6 bases). This CDR3 comprises 16 residues. Looked up from germline, CDR1 is SGHVS and CDR2 is FQNEAQ. V gave up 0 bases and J gave up 2 bases, with 10 bases separating them.

V gene TRBV5-1 combines with J gene TRBJ1-1; 7 bases line up with TRBD1. Looked up from germline, CDR1 is SGHRS and CDR2 is YFSETQ. The V gene end was trimmed by 5 bases and the J gene end by 1 base; junction bases not matched to a gene: 2. The CDR3 is 13 residues long. This CDR3 is CASRSGGNTEAFF. Here the CDR3 DNA reads TGCGCCAGCAGGTCAGGGGGGAACACTGAAGCTTTCTTT.

CDR3 region: CAWGEGQGWDEQYF. The CDR3 coding sequence is TGTGCCTGGGGTGAAGGACAGGGATGGGACGAGCAGTACTTC. The genes are TRBV30 and TRBJ2-7; 8 nucleotides align to TRBD1. The germline V gene encodes CDR1 GTSNPN and CDR2 SVGIG (reference sequence). This CDR3 contains 14 residues. V shed 5 bases and J 5 bases; nucleotides not matched to a gene: 11.

This sequence joins TRBV30 and TRBJ2-3; D remains ambiguous. Germline V CDR1 and CDR2: GTSNPN, SVGIG (reference sequence). V lost 2 bases to trimming and J lost 3 bases, with 3 bases between them. This CDR3 contains 11 residues. For the CDR3, the DNA is TGTGCCTGGAGTCTTACAGATACGCAGTATTTT. This codes for CAWSLTDTQYF. The complete variable domain, with remaining parts taken from reference TRBV30 and TRBJ2-3, reads SQTIHQWPATLVQPVGSPLSLECTVEGTSNPNLYWYRQAAGRGLQLLFYSVGIGQISSEVPQNLSASRPQDRQFILSSKKLLLSDSGFYLCAWSLTDTQYFGPGTRLTVL.